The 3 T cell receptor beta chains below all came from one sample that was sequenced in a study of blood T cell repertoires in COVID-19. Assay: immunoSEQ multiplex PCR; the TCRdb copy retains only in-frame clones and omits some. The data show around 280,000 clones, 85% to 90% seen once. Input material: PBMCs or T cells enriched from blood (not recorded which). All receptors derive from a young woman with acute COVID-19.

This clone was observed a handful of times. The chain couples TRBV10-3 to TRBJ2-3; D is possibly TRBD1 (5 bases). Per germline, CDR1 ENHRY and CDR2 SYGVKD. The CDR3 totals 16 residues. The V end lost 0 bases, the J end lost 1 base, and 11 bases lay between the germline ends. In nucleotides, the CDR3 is TGTGCCATCAGTGAGTCGCCAGGGTCGGGCACAGATACGCAGTATTTT. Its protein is CAISESPGSGTDTQYF.

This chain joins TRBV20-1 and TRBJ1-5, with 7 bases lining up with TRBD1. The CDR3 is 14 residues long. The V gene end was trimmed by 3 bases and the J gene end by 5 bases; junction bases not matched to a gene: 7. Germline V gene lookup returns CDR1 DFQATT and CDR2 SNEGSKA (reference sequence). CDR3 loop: CSASKGGAHQPQHF. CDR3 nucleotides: TGCAGTGCTAGTAAAGGGGGCGCCCATCAGCCCCAGCATTTT.

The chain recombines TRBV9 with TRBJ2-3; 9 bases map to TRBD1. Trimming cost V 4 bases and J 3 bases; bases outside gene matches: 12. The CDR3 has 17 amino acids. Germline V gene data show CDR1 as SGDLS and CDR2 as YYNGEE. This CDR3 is CASSPRPTGGVTDTQYF. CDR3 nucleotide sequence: TGTGCCAGCAGCCCCCGTCCGACAGGGGGTGTAACAGATACGCAGTATTTT.